This T cell receptor (beta chain) was obtained from a study of T cell responses to AZD1222 COVID-19 vaccine. Findings and limits, study-wide: Baseline antibody screening turned up just a handful of seropositive AZD1222 recipients. Regions left unmutated in variants are reportedly the target of nearly half of spike-specific TCRs. Regions 160-218 and 743-854 dominated among vaccine-associated CD4 TCRs spanning spike.

The method was immunoSEQ multiplex PCR; TCRdb's version includes in-frame clones alone and lacks a portion of them. The sample has approximately 120,000 clones; more than 70% are singletons. V lost 4 bases, J lost 6 bases, and 11 bases lay in between. This CDR3 is built from 13 residues. The germline gives CDR1 SGHNT, CDR2 YYREEE (reference sequence). About this clone itself: The antigen is undetermined.

The TCR comes from an adult in good health. This specimen was peripheral blood, taken on day 0 of AZD1222 vaccination. The chain is built from TRBV5-4 and TRBJ2-1; D remains unclear. The CDR3 sequence: CASSLVAVNEQFF. The CDR3 nucleotides read TGTGCCAGCAGCCTTGTTGCGGTCAATGAGCAGTTCTTC.